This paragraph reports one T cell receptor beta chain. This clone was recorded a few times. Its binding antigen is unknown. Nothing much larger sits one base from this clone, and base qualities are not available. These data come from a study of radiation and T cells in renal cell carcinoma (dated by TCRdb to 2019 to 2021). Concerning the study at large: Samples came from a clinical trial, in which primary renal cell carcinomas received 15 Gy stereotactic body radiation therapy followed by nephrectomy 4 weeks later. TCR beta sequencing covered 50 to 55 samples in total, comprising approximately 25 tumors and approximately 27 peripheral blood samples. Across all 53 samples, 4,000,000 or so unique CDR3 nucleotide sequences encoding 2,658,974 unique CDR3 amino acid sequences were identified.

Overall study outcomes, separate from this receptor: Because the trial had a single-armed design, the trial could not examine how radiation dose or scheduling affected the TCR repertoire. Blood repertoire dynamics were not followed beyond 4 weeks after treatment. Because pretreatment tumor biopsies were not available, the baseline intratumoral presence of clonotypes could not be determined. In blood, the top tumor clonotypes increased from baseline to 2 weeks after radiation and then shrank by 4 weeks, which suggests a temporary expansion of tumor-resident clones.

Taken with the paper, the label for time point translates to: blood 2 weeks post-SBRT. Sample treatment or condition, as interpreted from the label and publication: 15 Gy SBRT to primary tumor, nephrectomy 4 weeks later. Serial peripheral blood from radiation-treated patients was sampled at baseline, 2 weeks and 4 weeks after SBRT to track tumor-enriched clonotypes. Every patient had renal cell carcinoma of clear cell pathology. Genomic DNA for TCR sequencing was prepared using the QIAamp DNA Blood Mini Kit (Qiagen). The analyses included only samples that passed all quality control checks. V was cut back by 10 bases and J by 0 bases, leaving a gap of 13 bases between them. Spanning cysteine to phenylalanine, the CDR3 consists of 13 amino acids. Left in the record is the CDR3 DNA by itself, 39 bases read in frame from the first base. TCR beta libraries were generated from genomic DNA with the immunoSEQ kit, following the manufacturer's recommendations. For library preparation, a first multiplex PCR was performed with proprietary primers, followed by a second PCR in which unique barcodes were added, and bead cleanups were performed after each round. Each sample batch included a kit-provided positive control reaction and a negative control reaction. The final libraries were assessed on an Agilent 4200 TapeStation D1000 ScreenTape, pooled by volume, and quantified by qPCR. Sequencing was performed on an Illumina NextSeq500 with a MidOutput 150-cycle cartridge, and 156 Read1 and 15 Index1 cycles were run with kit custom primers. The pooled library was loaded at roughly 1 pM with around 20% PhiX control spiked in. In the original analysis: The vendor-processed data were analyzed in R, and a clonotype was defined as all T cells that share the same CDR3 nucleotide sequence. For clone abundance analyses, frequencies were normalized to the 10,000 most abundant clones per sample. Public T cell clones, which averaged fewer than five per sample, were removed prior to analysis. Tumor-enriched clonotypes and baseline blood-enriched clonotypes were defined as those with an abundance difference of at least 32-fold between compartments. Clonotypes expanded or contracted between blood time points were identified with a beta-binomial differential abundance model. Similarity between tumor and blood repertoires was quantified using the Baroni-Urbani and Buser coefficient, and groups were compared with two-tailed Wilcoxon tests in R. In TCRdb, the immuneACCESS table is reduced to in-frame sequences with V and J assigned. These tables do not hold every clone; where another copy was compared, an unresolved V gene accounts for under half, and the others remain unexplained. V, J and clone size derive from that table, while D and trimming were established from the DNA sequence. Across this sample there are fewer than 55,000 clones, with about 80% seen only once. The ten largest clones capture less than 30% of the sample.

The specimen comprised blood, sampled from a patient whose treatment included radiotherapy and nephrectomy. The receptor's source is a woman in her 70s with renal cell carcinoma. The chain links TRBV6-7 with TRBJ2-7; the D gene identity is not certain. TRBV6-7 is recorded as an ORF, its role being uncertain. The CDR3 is CANPIRSSYEQYF. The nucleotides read TGTGCCAATCCTATAAGGAGCTCCTACGAGCAGTACTTC.